The clone carrying this T cell receptor beta chain showed up just once. This specimen belongs to a study of cytomegalovirus exposure and HLA in healthy donors. CDR1 is MGHRA and CDR2 is YSYEKL in the germline V gene. This CDR3 contains 16 residues. The V and J ends lost 6 bases and 5 bases, in that order; junction bases with no gene match: 12. The study ran its PCR with 60 Vbeta and 13 Jbeta primers. Profiling relied on immunoSEQ multiplex PCR, and the TCRdb table lists in-frame clones only, not all of them. The table lists tens of thousands of clones, roughly 70% of them singletons. The chain uses TRBV4-1 and TRBJ2-2; TRBD1 matches at 7 bases. This clonotype was sampled from a man aged 55 to 70 in good health and CMV-seropositive. Sample: PBMCs. CDR3 residues: CASSYSGTAPTGELFF. In DNA, the CDR3 is TGCGCCAGCAGTTACTCAGGGACAGCTCCTACCGGGGAGCTGTTTTTT.